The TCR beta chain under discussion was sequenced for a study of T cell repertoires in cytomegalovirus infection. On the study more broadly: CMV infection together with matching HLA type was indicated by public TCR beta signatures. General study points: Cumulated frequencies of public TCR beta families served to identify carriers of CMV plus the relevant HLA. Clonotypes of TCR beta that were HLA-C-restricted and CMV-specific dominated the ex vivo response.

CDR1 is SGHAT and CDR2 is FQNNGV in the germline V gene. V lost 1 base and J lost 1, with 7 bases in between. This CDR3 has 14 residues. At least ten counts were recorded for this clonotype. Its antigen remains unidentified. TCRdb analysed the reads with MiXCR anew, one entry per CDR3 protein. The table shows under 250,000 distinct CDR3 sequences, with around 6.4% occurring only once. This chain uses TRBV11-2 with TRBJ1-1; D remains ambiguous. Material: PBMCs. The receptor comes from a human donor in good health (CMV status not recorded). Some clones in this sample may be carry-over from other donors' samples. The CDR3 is CASSLGAKNTEAFF. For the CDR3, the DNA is TGTGCCAGCAGCTTAGGAGCGAAGAACACTGAAGCTTTCTTT.